Listed below are T cell receptor beta chains from one sample, sequenced in a study of T cells in Graves' hyperthyroidism and ophthalmopathy. Each CDR3 protein gets one entry after TCRdb re-called the multiplex PCR reads with MiXCR. The repertoire includes hundreds of thousands of distinct CDR3 sequences, just under 20% of them detected once, and 47% sits in the top ten. Sequencing was carried out using blood. The receptors come from a man between 35 and 55 years old with Graves' ophthalmopathy. Both conserved end residues are part of each CDR3. Fields, in order: clone size, J gene, V gene, D gene, CDR3 DNA, CDR3 protein. D genes are given only for firm matches. Not every row has a clone size; where given, it reads once, few, many or a size class.

>few|TRBJ2-1|TRBV4-3|TRBD2
TGCGCCAGCAGCCAAGCTAGCGGGAGTATTAGTAATGAGCAGTTCTTC
CASSQASGSISNEQFF
>NA|TRBJ2-3|TRBV5-1|TRBD2
TGCGCCAGCAGCTTACTAGCGGGGGCCACAGGTACGCAGTATTTT
CASSLLAGATGTQYF
>NA|TRBJ2-2|TRBV28|TRBD1
TGTGCCAGCAGTTTTTTGACAGGGGTCACCGGGGAGCTGTTTTTT
CASSFLTGVTGELFF
>NA|TRBJ2-1|TRBV5-5|TRBD2
TGTGCCAGCAGCGGTGGACTAGCGGGGGCCCTGCAGGTTCGGTTCTTC
CASSGGLAGALQVRFF
>few|TRBJ1-2|TRBV28|TRBD1
TGTGCCAGCAGTGCCGGACAGGGAGTCGGCTACACCTTC
CASSAGQGVGYTF
>many|TRBJ1-1|TRBV28|NA
TGTGCCAGCAGTCCGGGGGGTAAGAACACTGAAGCTTTCTTT
CASSPGGKNTEAFF
>NA|TRBJ1-2|TRBV4-1|NA
TGCGCCAGCAGCCGACCGGGACAAGAAAGGACTTATGGCTACACCTTC
CASSRPGQERTYGYTF
>many|TRBJ2-7|TRBV2|NA
TGTGCCAGCAGGGGGACCCTGGGGCAGTACTTC
CASRGTLGQYF
>few|TRBJ2-1|TRBV12-3/TRBV12-4|TRBD2
TGTGCCAGCAGTTTGAATAGCGGGGGGGCTCTCAATGAGCAGTTCTTC
CASSLNSGGALNEQFF
>many|TRBJ1-5|TRBV3-1|TRBD1
TGTGCCAGCAGCCATACGACAGGGAATCAGCCCCAGCATTTT
CASSHTTGNQPQHF
>many|TRBJ2-7|TRBV12-3/TRBV12-4|TRBD1
TGTGCCAGCAGTCGGACAGGGACCGAGCAGTACTTC
CASSRTGTEQYF
>NA|TRBJ1-5|TRBV20-1|NA
TGCAGTGCTAGAGACCCGGGAGGGATTCATCAGCCCCAGCATTTT
CSARDPGGIHQPQHF
>many|TRBJ1-4|TRBV3-1|NA
TGTGCCAGCAGCTCCCAACAGGGCTATGATGTAAAACTGTTTTTT
CASSSQQGYDVKLFF
>many|TRBJ1-5|TRBV7-2|NA
TGTGCCAGCAGCTTCGGAACTAGCAATCAGCCCCAGCATTTT
CASSFGTSNQPQHF
>NA|TRBJ2-2|TRBV5-1|NA
TGCGCCAGCAGCCCGAGGTACCGGGCCGGGGAGCTGTTTTTT
CASSPRYRAGELFF
>NA|TRBJ1-3|TRBV6-1|NA
TGTGCCAGCAGTGAAGCGCCGGGAGTAGGAACCATATATTTT
CASSEAPGVGTIYF
>NA|TRBJ2-1|TRBV7-3|NA
TGTGCCAGCAGCTTAGCATTGTTCAGTAATGAGCAGTTCTTC
CASSLALFSNEQFF
>many|TRBJ2-7|TRBV5-1|NA
TGCGCCAGCAGCTTCTTGGCAGGGGACGAGCAGTACTTC
CASSFLAGDEQYF
>few|TRBJ2-5|TRBV15|NA
TGTGCCACCAGCAGAGATGAGACACATCAAGAGACCCAGTACTTC
CATSRDETHQETQYF
>many|TRBJ2-3|TRBV5-1|TRBD2
TGCGCCAGCAGCCTGACTAGCTTCGCAGATACGCAGTATTTT
CASSLTSFADTQYF
>few|TRBJ2-2|TRBV12-3/TRBV12-4|TRBD1
TGTGCCAGCAGGGTGACAGGGCAAACGGCCGGGGAGCTGTTTTTT
CASRVTGQTAGELFF
>many|TRBJ2-7|TRBV20-1|NA
TGCAGTGGACACACCGGGACATCTGGGGAGCAGTACTTC
CSGHTGTSGEQYF
>few|TRBJ1-2|TRBV5-5|TRBD1
TGTGCCAGCAGCTTGGCCAGGGGGCTGTATGGCTACACCTTC
CASSLARGLYGYTF
>NA|TRBJ2-1|TRBV30|NA
TGTGCCTGGACAGGGTGGAATGAGCAGTTCTTC
CAWTGWNEQFF
>many|TRBJ2-7|TRBV6-2/TRBV6-3|TRBD1
TGTGCCAGCAGTTACTCCCCAGGACAGGGGACCTCCTACGAGCAGTACTTC
CASSYSPGQGTSYEQYF
>few|TRBJ1-1|TRBV7-8|NA
TGTGCCAGCAGCCGGGGGAGATTAACTAACACTGAAGCTTTCTTT
CASSRGRLTNTEAFF
>many|TRBJ1-2|TRBV20-1|NA
TGCAGTGCTAGAGCGGAGACTTCCAACTATGGCTACACCTTC
CSARAETSNYGYTF
>NA|TRBJ2-1|TRBV15|NA
TGTGCCACCAGCAGAGAGCCCGGACGAGTTCTATACAATGAGCAGTTCTTC
CATSREPGRVLYNEQFF
>many|TRBJ2-7|TRBV6-1|NA
TGTGCCAGCAGTCATCAGGCAGGTCGCGGAGAGCAGTACTTC
CASSHQAGRGEQYF
>NA|TRBJ2-2|TRBV7-9|NA
TGTGCCAGCAGCTTACTAGCAGCCACCGGGGAGCTGTTTTTT
CASSLLAATGELFF
>many|TRBJ2-1|TRBV6-5|TRBD2
TGTGCCAGCAGTTACTCTGGCGGGAGGGCTGGGAATGAGCAGTTCTTC
CASSYSGGRAGNEQFF
>few|TRBJ2-5|TRBV6-2/TRBV6-3|NA
TGTGCCAGCAGTTACGTACGTATTGGAGAGACCCAGTACTTC
CASSYVRIGETQYF
>many|TRBJ2-7|TRBV13|TRBD1
TGTGCCAGCAGAGACAGGGGTACCTACGAGCAGTACTTC
CASRDRGTYEQYF
>few|TRBJ2-3|TRBV27|NA
TGTGCCAGCAGTTCCCCAGCAGGGGAAAGCACAGATACGCAGTATTTT
CASSSPAGESTDTQYF
>NA|TRBJ1-1|TRBV27|NA
TGTGCCAGCCGATCAGAACACATGAACACTGAAGCTTTCTTT
CASRSEHMNTEAFF
>few|TRBJ1-5|TRBV7-2|NA
TGTGCCAGCAGCTTAGAATCCGGTAGCAATCAGCCCCAGCATTTT
CASSLESGSNQPQHF
>NA|TRBJ2-2|TRBV19|NA
TGTGCCAGTACCCCACACGTCGCCGGGGAGCTGTTTTTT
CASTPHVAGELFF
>few|TRBJ2-1|TRBV3-1|NA
TGTGCCAGCAGCCAAGGAAGATCCACCACCTCCTACAATGAGCAGTTCTTC
CASSQGRSTTSYNEQFF
>NA|TRBJ1-2|TRBV5-4|NA
TGTGCCAGCAGCTGGGGACGGGACGCTAACTATGGCTACACCTTC
CASSWGRDANYGYTF
>NA|TRBJ2-1|TRBV29-1|TRBD1
TGCAGCGCTGCGACAGGGGAATACTACAATGAGCAGTTCTTC
CSAATGEYYNEQFF
>NA|TRBJ1-2|TRBV28|NA
TGTGCCAGCTTCAGCGGGCAGAGGAATGGCTACACCTTC
CASFSGQRNGYTF
>few|TRBJ2-2|TRBV5-1|TRBD1
TGCGCCAGCTCTTCCCGACAGGGGAACACCGGGGAGCTGTTTTTT
CASSSRQGNTGELFF
>NA|TRBJ1-6|TRBV2|TRBD1
TGTGCCAGCAGTGGAAGACAGGGAACGAATAATTCACCCCTCCACTTT
CASSGRQGTNNSPLHF
>NA|TRBJ1-5|TRBV15|NA
TGTGCCACCAGCAGAGATCTCGGGACCAATCAGCCCCAGCATTTT
CATSRDLGTNQPQHF
>NA|TRBJ1-5|TRBV5-4|NA
TGTGCCAGCAGCTTGGTTCAGCTTCCAGGGCAGCCCCAGCATTTT
CASSLVQLPGQPQHF
>few|TRBJ1-6|TRBV7-2|NA
TGTGCCAGCAGCTTAGAGGGCGCCGGGTCACCCCTCCACTTT
CASSLEGAGSPLHF